This T cell receptor beta chain was profiled in a study of immune evolution from preneoplasia to lung adenocarcinoma. This table comes from immunoSEQ multiplex PCR, and its TCRdb copy is limited to in-frame clones, with some not included. The data show about 3,700 clones, roughly 82% seen once. This clone showed up just a few times. No antigen is known for it. General study points: Clonality was highest in normal lung, lower in later-stage lesions apparently.

With V trimmed by 3 bases and J by 4 bases, 6 bases remained unmatched. Germline assignment: CDR1 SEHNR and CDR2 FQNEAQ (reference sequence). The CDR3 contains 14 residues. The V gene is TRBV7-9, the J gene TRBJ2-7; 7 bases are shared with TRBD1. What was sequenced was FFPE invasive lung adenocarcinoma tissue. This TCR came from a person in their 70s with invasive lung adenocarcinoma. In DNA form, the CDR3 reads TGTGCCAGCAGCTTCCTGGGACAGACTTACGAGCAGTACTTC. It encodes CASSFLGQTYEQYF.